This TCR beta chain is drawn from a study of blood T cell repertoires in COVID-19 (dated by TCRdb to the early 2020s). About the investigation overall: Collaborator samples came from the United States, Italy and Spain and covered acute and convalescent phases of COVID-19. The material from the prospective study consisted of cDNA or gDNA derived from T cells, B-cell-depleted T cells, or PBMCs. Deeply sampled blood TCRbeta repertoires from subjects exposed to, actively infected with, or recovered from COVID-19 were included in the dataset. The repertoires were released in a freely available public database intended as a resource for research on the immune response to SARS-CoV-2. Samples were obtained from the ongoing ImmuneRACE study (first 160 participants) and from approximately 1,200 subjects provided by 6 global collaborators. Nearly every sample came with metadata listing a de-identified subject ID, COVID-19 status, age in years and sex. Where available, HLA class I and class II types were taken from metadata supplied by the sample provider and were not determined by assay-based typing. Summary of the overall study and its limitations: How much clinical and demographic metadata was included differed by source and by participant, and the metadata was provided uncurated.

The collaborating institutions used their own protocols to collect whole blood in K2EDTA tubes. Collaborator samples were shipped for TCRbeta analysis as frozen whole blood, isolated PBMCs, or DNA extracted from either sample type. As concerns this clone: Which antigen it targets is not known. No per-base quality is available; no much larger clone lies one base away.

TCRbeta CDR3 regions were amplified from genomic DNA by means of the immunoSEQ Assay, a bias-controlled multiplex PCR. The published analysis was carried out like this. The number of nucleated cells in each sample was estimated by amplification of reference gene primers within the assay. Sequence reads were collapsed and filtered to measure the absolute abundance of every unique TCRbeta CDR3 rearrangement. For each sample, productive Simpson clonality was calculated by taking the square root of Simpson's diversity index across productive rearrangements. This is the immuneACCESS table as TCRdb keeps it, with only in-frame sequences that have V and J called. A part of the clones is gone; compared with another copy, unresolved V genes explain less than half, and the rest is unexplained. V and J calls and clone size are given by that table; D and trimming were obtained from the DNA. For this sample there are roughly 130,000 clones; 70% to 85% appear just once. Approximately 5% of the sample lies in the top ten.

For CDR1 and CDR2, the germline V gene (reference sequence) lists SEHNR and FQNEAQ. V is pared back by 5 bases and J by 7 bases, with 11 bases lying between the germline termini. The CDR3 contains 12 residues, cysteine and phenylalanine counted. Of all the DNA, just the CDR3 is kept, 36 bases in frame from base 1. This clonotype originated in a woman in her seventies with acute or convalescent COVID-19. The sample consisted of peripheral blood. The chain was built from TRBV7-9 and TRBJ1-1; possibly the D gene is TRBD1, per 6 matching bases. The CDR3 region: CASSTQGIEAFF. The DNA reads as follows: TGTGCCAGCAGCACACAGGGTATTGAAGCTTTCTTT.